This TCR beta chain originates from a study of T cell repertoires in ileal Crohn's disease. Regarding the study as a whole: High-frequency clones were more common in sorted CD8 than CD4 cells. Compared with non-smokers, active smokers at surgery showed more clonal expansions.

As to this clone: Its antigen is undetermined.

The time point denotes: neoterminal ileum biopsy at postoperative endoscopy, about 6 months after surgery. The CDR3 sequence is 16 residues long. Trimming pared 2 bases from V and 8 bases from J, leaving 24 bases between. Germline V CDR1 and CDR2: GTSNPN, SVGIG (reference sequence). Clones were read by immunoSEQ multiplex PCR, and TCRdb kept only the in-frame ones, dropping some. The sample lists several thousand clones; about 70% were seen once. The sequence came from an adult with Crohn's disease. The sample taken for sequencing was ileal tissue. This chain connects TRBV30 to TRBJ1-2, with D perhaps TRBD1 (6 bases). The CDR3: CAWSPSGTPVKEGYTF. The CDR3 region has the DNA TGTGCCTGGAGTCCTTCCGGGACACCCGTTAAAGAGGGCTACACCTTC.